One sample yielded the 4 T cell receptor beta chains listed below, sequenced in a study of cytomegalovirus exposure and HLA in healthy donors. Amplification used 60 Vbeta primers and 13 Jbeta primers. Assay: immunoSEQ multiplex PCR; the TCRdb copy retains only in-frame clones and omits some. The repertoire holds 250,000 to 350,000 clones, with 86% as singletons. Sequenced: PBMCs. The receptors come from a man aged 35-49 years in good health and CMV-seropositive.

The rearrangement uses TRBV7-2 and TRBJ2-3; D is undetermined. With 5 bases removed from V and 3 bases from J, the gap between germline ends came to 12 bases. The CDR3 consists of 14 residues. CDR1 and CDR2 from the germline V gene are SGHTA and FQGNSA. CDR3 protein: CASSPTVRTDTQYF. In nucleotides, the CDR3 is TGTGCCAGCAGCCCTACCGTGAGGACAGATACGCAGTATTTT. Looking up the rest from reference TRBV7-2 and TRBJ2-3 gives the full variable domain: GAGVSQSPSNKVTEKGKDVELRCDPISGHTALYWYRQSLGQGLEFLIYFQGNSAPDKSGLPSDRFSAERTGGSVSTLTIQRTQQEDSAVYLCASSPTVRTDTQYFGPGTRLTVL.

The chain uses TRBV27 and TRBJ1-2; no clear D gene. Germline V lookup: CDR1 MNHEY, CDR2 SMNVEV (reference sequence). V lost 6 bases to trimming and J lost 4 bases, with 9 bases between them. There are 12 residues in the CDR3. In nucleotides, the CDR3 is TGTGCCAGCAGGCCAGAGGGCTATGGCTACACCTTC. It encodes CASRPEGYGYTF.

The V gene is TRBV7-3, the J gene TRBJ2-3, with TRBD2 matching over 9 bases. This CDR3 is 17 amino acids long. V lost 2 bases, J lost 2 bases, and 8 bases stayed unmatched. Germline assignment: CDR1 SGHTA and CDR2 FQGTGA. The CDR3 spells CASSLLGGRDITDTQYF. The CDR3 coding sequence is TGTGCCAGCAGCTTACTTGGCGGGAGGGATATCACAGATACGCAGTATTTT.

The CDR3 region has the DNA TGTGCCAGCAGCAAGGGGAGGGAGACCCAGTACTTC. Its protein product is CASSKGRETQYF. The chain couples TRBV7-6 to TRBJ2-5, with a possible D match to TRBD2 (6 bases). Trimming stripped 5 bases from V and 5 bases from J, with 9 bases between. The germline V gene has CDR1 SGHVS and CDR2 FNYEAQ. The CDR3 has 12 amino acids.